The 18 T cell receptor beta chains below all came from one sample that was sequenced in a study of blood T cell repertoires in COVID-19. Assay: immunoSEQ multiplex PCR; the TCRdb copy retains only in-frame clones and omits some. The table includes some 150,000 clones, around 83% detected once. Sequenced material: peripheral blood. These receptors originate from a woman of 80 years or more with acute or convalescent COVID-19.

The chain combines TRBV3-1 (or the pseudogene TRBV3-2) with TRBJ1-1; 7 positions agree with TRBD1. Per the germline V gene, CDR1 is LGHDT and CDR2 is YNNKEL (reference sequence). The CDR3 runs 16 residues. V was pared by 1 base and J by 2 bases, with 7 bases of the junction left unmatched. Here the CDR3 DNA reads TGTGCCAGCAGCCAAGTTATCACAGGGGTAAACACTGAAGCTTTCTTT. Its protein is CASSQVITGVNTEAFF.

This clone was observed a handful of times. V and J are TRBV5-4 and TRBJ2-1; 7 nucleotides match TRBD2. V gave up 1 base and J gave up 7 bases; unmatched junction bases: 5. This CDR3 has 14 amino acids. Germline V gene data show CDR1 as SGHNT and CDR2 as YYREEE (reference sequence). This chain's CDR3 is CASSLSQAGNEQFF. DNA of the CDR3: TGTGCCAGCAGCTTGTCTCAAGCGGGGAATGAGCAGTTCTTC. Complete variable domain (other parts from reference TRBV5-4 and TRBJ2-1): ETGVTQSPTHLIKTRGQQVTLRCSSQSGHNTVSWYQQALGQGPQFIFQYYREEENGRGNFPPRFSGLQFPNYSSELNVNALELDDSALYLCASSLSQAGNEQFFGPGTRLTVL.

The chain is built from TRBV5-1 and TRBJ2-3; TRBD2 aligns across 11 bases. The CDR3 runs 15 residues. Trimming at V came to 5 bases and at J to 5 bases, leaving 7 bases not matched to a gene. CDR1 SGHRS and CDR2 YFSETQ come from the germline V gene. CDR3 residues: CASSLSGGAKDTQYF. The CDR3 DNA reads TGCGCCAGCAGTCTTAGCGGGGGGGCCAAAGATACGCAGTATTTT.

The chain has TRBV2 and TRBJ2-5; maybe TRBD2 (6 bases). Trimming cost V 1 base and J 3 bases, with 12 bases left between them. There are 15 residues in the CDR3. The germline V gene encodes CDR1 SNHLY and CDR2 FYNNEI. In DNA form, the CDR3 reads TGTGCCAGCAGTGAAGTTCCGGGGGTTGAAGAGACCCAGTACTTC. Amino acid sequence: CASSEVPGVEETQYF.

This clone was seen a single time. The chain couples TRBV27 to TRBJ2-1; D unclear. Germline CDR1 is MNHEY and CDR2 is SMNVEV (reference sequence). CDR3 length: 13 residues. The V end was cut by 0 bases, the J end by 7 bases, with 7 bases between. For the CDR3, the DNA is TGTGCCAGCAGTTTATCGATGGCAAATGAGCAGTTCTTC. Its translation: CASSLSMANEQFF.

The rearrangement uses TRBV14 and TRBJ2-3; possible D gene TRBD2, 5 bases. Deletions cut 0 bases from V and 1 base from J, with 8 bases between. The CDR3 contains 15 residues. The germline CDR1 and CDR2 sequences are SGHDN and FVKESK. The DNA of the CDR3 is TGTGCCAGCAGCCAAGATCTAGCCCGCACAGATACGCAGTATTTT. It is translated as CASSQDLARTDTQYF.

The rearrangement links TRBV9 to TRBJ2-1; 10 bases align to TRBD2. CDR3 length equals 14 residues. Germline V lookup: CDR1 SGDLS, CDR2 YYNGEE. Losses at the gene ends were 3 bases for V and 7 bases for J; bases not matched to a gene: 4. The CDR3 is CASSGTSGLNEQFF. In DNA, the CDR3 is TGTGCCAGCAGCGGGACTAGCGGCTTAAATGAGCAGTTCTTC.

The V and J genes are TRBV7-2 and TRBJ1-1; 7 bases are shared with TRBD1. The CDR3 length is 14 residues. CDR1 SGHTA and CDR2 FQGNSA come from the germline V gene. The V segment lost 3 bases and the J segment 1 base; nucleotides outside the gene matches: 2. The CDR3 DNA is TGTGCCAGCAGCTTTGACAGGGCGAACACTGAAGCTTTCTTT. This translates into CASSFDRANTEAFF.

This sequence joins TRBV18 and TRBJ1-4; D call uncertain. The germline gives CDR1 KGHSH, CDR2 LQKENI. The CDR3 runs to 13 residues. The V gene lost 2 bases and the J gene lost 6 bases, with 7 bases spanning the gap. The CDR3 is CASSPINDEKLFF. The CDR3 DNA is TGTGCCAGCTCACCAATCAATGATGAAAAACTGTTTTTT.

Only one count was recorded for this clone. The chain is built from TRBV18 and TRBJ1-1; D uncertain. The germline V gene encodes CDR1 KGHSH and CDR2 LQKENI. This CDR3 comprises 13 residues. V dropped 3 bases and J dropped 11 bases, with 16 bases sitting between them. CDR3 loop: CASSPLREEMAFF. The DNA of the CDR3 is TGTGCCAGCTCACCTTTGAGGGAGGAGATGGCTTTCTTT.

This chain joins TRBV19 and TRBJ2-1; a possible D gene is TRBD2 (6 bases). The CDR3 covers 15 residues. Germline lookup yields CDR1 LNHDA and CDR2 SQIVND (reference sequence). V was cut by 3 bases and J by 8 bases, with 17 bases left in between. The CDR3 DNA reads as TGTGCCAGTAGTATCCCGCAGGAATGGGGGGATGAGCAGTTCTTC. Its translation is CASSIPQEWGDEQFF.

CDR3 nucleotides: TGTGCCAGCAGCAGGGGGGTTAGCGGGGAAGAGCAGTTCTTC. This encodes CASSRGVSGEEQFF. The chain combines TRBV5-4 with TRBJ2-1, with 8 bases fitting TRBD2. Germline V gene lookup returns CDR1 SGHNT and CDR2 YYREEE (reference sequence). V was pared by 4 bases and J by 10 bases, with 10 bases of the junction left unmatched. The CDR3 is made up of 14 amino acids.

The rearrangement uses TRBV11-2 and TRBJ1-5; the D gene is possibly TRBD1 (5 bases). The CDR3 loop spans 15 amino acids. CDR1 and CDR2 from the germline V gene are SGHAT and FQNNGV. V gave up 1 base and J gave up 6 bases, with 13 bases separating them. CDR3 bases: TGTGCCAGCAGCTTAGGGGGCCAGGGAGGTCAGCCCCAGCATTTT. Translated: CASSLGGQGGQPQHF.

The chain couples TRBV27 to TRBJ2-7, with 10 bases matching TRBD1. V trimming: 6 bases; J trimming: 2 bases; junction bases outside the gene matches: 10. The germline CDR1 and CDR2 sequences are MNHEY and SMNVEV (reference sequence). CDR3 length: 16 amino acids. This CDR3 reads CASSQRGTGVTYEQYF. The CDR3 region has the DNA TGTGCCAGCAGCCAAAGGGGGACAGGGGTAACCTACGAGCAGTACTTC.

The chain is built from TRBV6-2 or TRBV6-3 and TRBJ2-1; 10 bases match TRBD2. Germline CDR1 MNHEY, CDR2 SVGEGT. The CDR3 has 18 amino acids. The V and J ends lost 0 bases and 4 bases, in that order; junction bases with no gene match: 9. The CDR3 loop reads CASSYSIQRGGAYNEQFF. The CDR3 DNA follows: TGTGCCAGCAGTTACTCTATCCAGCGGGGGGGCGCTTACAATGAGCAGTTCTTC.

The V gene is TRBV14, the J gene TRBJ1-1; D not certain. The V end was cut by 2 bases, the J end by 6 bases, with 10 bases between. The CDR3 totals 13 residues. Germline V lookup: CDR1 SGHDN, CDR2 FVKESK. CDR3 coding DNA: TGTGCCAGCAGCCAATATTATGTAGCTGAAGCTTTCTTT. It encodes CASSQYYVAEAFF.

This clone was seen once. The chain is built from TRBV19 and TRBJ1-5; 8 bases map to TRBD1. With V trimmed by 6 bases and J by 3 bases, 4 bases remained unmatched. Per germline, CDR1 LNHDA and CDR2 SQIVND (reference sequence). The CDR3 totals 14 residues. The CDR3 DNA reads TGTGCCAGTAGCGGGACAGGACACAATCAGCCCCAGCATTTT. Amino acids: CASSGTGHNQPQHF.

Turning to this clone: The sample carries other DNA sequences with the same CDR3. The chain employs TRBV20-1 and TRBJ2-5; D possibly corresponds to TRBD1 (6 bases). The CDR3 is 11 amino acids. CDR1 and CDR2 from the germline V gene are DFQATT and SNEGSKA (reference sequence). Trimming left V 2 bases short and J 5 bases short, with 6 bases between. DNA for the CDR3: TGCAGTGCTAGAACAGGGGAGACCCAGTACTTC. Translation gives CSARTGETQYF.